The sequence of this T cell receptor (beta chain) was determined in a study of shared T cell receptors in the human thymus. Repertoires were generated with immunoSEQ multiplex PCR, while TCRdb's copy carries only in-frame clones and drops some. The top ten clones hold about 0.014% of a sample with under 700,000 clones, 70% to 80% of them seen once. This CDR3 contains 11 residues. Trimming pared 4 bases from V and 4 bases from J, leaving 5 bases between. Per germline, CDR1 SGHRS and CDR2 YFSETQ. The sample was also linked to a second study, of human thymus T cells. Per that paper: Thymus tissue for the work was resected from patients undergoing corrective heart surgery. Across thymic and blood repertoires, the usage of V and J genes appeared to be biased.

The V gene is TRBV5-1, the J gene TRBJ2-5, with D unresolved. This TCR was sampled from a boy in the first two years of life with a congenital heart defect. Sequenced material: thymocytes. CDR3 nucleotides: TGCGCCAGCAGCCCCCGAGAGACCCAGTACTTC. This translates into CASSPRETQYF.